This is a list of T cell receptor beta chains from one sample in a study of shared clonotypes between healthy human individuals. Clones were read by immunoSEQ multiplex PCR, and TCRdb kept only the in-frame ones, dropping some. The sample has some 1 million clones, around 75% seen once. Sequenced material: memory CD4+ T cells sorted from blood. These receptor sequences come from a man aged 18 to 30 in good health. The CDR3 runs from the conserved cysteine through the conserved F or W. The D gene is left open where the match is weak. The size of a clone is reported for some rows only, either as once, few or many, or as a class for expanded clones.

j_call	v_call	d_call	cdr3_length	clone_size	cdr3_aa	cdr3_nt
TRBJ2-4	TRBV11-2	TRBD2	18	few	CASSWDPSSGVAKNIQYF	TGTGCCAGCAGCTGGGACCCTTCTAGCGGGGTAGCCAAAAACATTCAGTACTTC
TRBJ1-3	TRBV7-8	TRBD1	14	NA	CASSRGQGSNTIYF	TGTGCCAGCAGCCGAGGACAGGGGTCGAACACCATATATTTT
TRBJ2-3	TRBV30	NA	14	once	CAWSGGVTTDTQYF	TGTGCCTGGAGCGGAGGGGTGACAACAGATACGCAGTATTTT
TRBJ1-5	TRBV4-1	NA	16	NA	CASSQEVWGSDQPQHF	TGCGCCAGCAGCCAAGAGGTTTGGGGGTCGGATCAGCCCCAGCATTTT
TRBJ1-1	TRBV28	TRBD1	14	NA	CASSLNTGGQGAFF	TGTGCCAGCAGTTTAAATACAGGGGGCCAAGGGGCTTTCTTT
TRBJ2-1	TRBV5-1	TRBD2	17	NA	CASSLAAGGGGGNEQFF	TGCGCCAGCAGCTTGGCAGCGGGGGGCGGTGGTGGTAATGAGCAGTTCTTC
TRBJ2-6	TRBV10-3	NA	15	NA	CAISELDSGANVLTF	TGTGCCATCAGTGAGTTAGATTCTGGGGCCAACGTCCTGACTTTC
TRBJ1-1	TRBV6-5	NA	14	NA	CASKEGGMNTEAFF	TGTGCCAGCAAGGAAGGAGGGATGAACACTGAAGCTTTCTTT
TRBJ2-5	TRBV9	NA	16	NA	CASTQDPRPVGETQYF	TGTGCCAGCACACAAGACCCCCGGCCAGTTGGGGAGACCCAGTACTTC
TRBJ2-4	TRBV18	NA	16	NA	CASSPSRTLRGNIQYF	TGTGCCAGCTCACCGAGCCGTACACTAAGGGGGAACATTCAGTACTTC
TRBJ2-2	TRBV6-6	TRBD2	16	NA	CASSYAPGGPTGELFF	TGTGCCAGCAGTTACGCCCCGGGAGGGCCAACCGGGGAGCTGTTTTTT
TRBJ2-1	TRBV5-1	TRBD2	14	NA	CASSVGLAGYEQFF	TGCGCCAGCAGCGTTGGACTAGCCGGCTATGAGCAGTTCTTC
TRBJ1-1	TRBV20-1	NA	11	NA	CSSEENTEAFF	TGCAGCTCCGAGGAGAACACTGAAGCTTTCTTT
TRBJ2-7	TRBV27	NA	16	NA	CASSLGGTGFLGEQYF	TGTGCCAGCAGTTTGGGAGGGACAGGCTTCCTAGGCGAGCAGTACTTC
TRBJ1-2	TRBV2	TRBD1	20	NA	CASSEALFGRRDREHYGYTF	TGTGCCAGCAGTGAAGCTTTGTTTGGTAGGAGAGACAGGGAACACTATGGCTACACCTTC
TRBJ2-7	TRBV28	TRBD2	17	NA	CASSPGTSGSKRGEQYF	TGTGCCAGCAGCCCCGGGACTAGCGGGAGTAAAAGGGGCGAGCAGTACTTC
TRBJ1-2	TRBV20-1	NA	11	once	CSARAEHGYTF	TGCAGTGCTAGAGCCGAACATGGCTACACCTTC
TRBJ2-5	TRBV5-5	TRBD2	16	NA	CASSPTVSGREETQYF	TGTGCCAGCAGCCCAACGGTTAGCGGGAGGGAAGAGACCCAGTACTTC
TRBJ1-4	TRBV10-1	TRBD1	13	NA	CASSENRGEKLFF	TGCGCCAGCAGTGAGAACAGGGGTGAAAAACTGTTTTTT
TRBJ1-2	TRBV18	NA	15	NA	CASSVGDKLRDGYTF	TGTGCCAGCTCCGTAGGCGACAAACTCAGGGACGGCTACACCTTC
TRBJ2-7	TRBV11-2	TRBD2	15	NA	CASSLIGLAFSEQYF	TGTGCCAGCAGCTTAATCGGACTAGCTTTTTCCGAGCAGTACTTC
TRBJ2-1	TRBV19	NA	19	NA	CASRTTWTANLQKGNEQFF	TGTGCCAGTAGGACTACCTGGACAGCAAACCTTCAAAAGGGGAATGAGCAGTTCTTC
TRBJ1-1	TRBV19	NA	14	NA	CASSILQGNTEAFF	TGTGCCAGTAGTATTCTTCAGGGGAACACTGAAGCTTTCTTT
TRBJ1-6	TRBV28	NA	13	few	CASSFGVGSPLHF	TGTGCCAGCAGTTTTGGGGTAGGATCACCCCTCCACTTT
TRBJ2-7	TRBV7-2	NA	16	NA	CASSLGGGIRPYEQYF	TGTGCCAGCAGCTTAGGAGGCGGGATCCGACCCTACGAGCAGTACTTC
TRBJ2-1	TRBV6-5	NA	14	NA	CATRGGASYNEQFF	TGTGCCACCAGGGGGGGGGCCTCCTACAATGAGCAGTTCTTC
TRBJ1-2	TRBV18	TRBD1	16	NA	CASSPNEAGTAYGYTF	TGTGCCAGCTCACCAAACGAAGCCGGGACAGCCTATGGCTACACCTTC
TRBJ2-4	TRBV10-2	NA	19	NA	CASSERARRSVLAKNIQYF	TGCGCCAGCAGTGAGAGGGCGCGCAGGAGCGTCCTAGCCAAAAACATTCAGTACTTC
TRBJ1-4	TRBV9	NA	13	NA	CASQEPISEKLFF	TGTGCCAGCCAAGAACCCATTTCGGAAAAACTGTTTTTT